The entry that follows covers one T cell receptor (beta chain) sequence. The target antigen is unknown. This specimen comes from a study of cytotoxic CD8 clonotypes in ibrutinib-treated CLL. The assay was immunoSEQ multiplex PCR, and TCRdb's table has in-frame clones only and misses some. The top ten clones hold over 6.5% of a sample with about 310,000 clones, around four fifths of them seen once. TCR beta libraries used 1.5 to 2 micrograms of DNA from cryopreserved PBMCs. Regarding the study as a whole: The study sampled sustained-remission and progressing patients at different times.

Between the trimmed V and J ends, which lost 5 bases and 4 bases, there was a span of 12 bases. The CDR3 sequence is 14 residues long. Germline CDR1 and CDR2: MNHEY and SMNVEV (reference sequence). The receptor comes from a human donor with chronic lymphocytic leukemia. V and J are TRBV27 and TRBJ1-5, with D uncertain. Material: PBMCs, obtained before ibrutinib treatment. The CDR3 DNA is TGTGCCAGCAGTACAAGGGTAGGTAATCAGCCCCAGCATTTT. This sequence encodes CASSTRVGNQPQHF.